Listed below are T cell receptor beta chains from one sample, sequenced in a study of beta chain features in type 1 diabetes. Assay: immunoSEQ multiplex PCR; the TCRdb copy retains only in-frame clones and omits some. Of 150,000 to 200,000 clones listed, roughly 9% are singletons. The sequencing input was central memory CD4+ T cells from blood. Receptors were obtained from a young woman with type 1 diabetes. Each CDR3 is given with its conserved first and last residue. D genes are given only for firm matches. Rows give clone size only sometimes, using once, few, many, or a class for an expanded clone.

CDR3nt	CDR3aa	d_gene	j_gene	v_gene	abundance
TGTGCCAGCCGCGTAGGAGGGGTAGAGGAGACCCAGTACTTC	CASRVGGVEETQYF	-	TRBJ2-5	TRBV28	few
TGTGCCAGCTCAAAGGTAGCGGGAGAGGGAGAGCAGTTCTTC	CASSKVAGEGEQFF	TRBD2	TRBJ2-1	TRBV18	-
TGTGCCAGCAGCTTTCCTCCCGGTGAGCAGTTCTTC	CASSFPPGEQFF	-	TRBJ2-1	TRBV7-3	-
TGCGCCAGCAGCTTGGGGACAGGCAATCAGCCCCAGCATTTT	CASSLGTGNQPQHF	-	TRBJ1-5	TRBV5-1	-
TGCAGCGTTGGAGACAGGGCTAACTACGAGCAGTACTTC	CSVGDRANYEQYF	TRBD1	TRBJ2-7	TRBV29-1	-
TGTGCCAGCAGCGGTCGACAGGAAGAGAACACCGGGGAGCTGTTTTTT	CASSGRQEENTGELFF	-	TRBJ2-2	TRBV9	-
TGTGCCAGCTCACCACGCTTGGGGGCGAGTGGCTACACCTTC	CASSPRLGASGYTF	-	TRBJ1-2	TRBV18	-
TGTGCCTGGGGGGACTTTTTAAGGGCTTTCTTT	CAWGDFLRAFF	-	TRBJ1-1	TRBV30	-
TGCGCCAGCAGCTTGAACCCCGGACTAGCGAAAGAGACCCAGTACTTC	CASSLNPGLAKETQYF	TRBD2	TRBJ2-5	TRBV5-1	few
TGTGCCAGCAGCACGGCGACAGGGTACGAGCAGTACTTC	CASSTATGYEQYF	TRBD1	TRBJ2-7	TRBV7-3	-
TGTGCCAGCAGCTTATCAGGGTATTCTGAAGCTTTCTTT	CASSLSGYSEAFF	-	TRBJ1-1	TRBV7-9	-
TGTGCCAGCAGGCAAGGGACTAGCGGGTCCTACGAGCAGTACTTC	CASRQGTSGSYEQYF	TRBD2	TRBJ2-7	TRBV27	few
TGTGCCAGCAGTTTCCTGACTAGCGGGACACCCTACGAGCAGTACTTC	CASSFLTSGTPYEQYF	TRBD2	TRBJ2-7	TRBV28	few
TGCAGCGTTGGCTACGGCGGGAGCTCCTACGAGCAGTACTTC	CSVGYGGSSYEQYF	TRBD2	TRBJ2-7	TRBV29-1	-
TGTGCCAGTGGGACTAGGGGGAACAATGAGCAGTTCTTC	CASGTRGNNEQFF	TRBD2	TRBJ2-1	TRBV19	-
TGTGCCAGCTCACCCCTCATGGTAGCGGAAAGCTCCTACAATGAGCAGTTCTTC	CASSPLMVAESSYNEQFF	-	TRBJ2-1	TRBV18	-
TGCGCCAGCAGCCACTCGGAGGGAGCTCCAGAGACCCAGTACTTC	CASSHSEGAPETQYF	-	TRBJ2-5	TRBV4-1	few
TGCGCCAGCAGCTTGGCCGGGGGGCACTATGGCTACACCTTC	CASSLAGGHYGYTF	-	TRBJ1-2	TRBV5-1	-
TGCGCCAGCAGCTTGGCCGGACAATCCTACAATGAGCAGTTCTTC	CASSLAGQSYNEQFF	-	TRBJ2-1	TRBV5-1	few
TGCGCCAGCAGCTTGGGGTCCGGAGGACTATATGGCTACACCTTC	CASSLGSGGLYGYTF	-	TRBJ1-2	TRBV5-1	few
TGTGCCAGCAGCCCCCGGACTAGCGGCCGCCAAGAGACCCAGTACTTC	CASSPRTSGRQETQYF	TRBD2	TRBJ2-5	TRBV9	few
TGTGCCAGCAGCGTAGGAGGGAGCCGAGATCAGCCCCAGCATTTT	CASSVGGSRDQPQHF	-	TRBJ1-5	TRBV9	few
TGTGCCACCAGACAGGGGCTCTATCAGCCCCAGCATTTT	CATRQGLYQPQHF	TRBD1	TRBJ1-5	TRBV6-1	-
TGTGCCAGCAGCTTAGCCGGCCAGGGGCGCACTGAAGCTTTCTTT	CASSLAGQGRTEAFF	-	TRBJ1-1	TRBV7-2	few
TGTGCCAGCAGCGCAGCGGGCAGCTATGGCTACACCTTC	CASSAAGSYGYTF	-	TRBJ1-2	TRBV9	-
TGTGCCAGCAGCGGCGGGACTAGTATTCGCGAGCAGTACTTC	CASSGGTSIREQYF	TRBD2	TRBJ2-7	TRBV5-5	-
TGTGCCAGCAGTTTGGGACAGGTGGCTGGCTACACCTTC	CASSLGQVAGYTF	TRBD1	TRBJ1-2	TRBV28	-
TGTGCCAGCAGCTCAGGAGGGACAGGGGCCAAAAACATTCAGTACTTC	CASSSGGTGAKNIQYF	TRBD1	TRBJ2-4	TRBV11-2	few
TGTGCCAGCACTCTCAGCTTCAGGGACACTGAAGCTTTCTTT	CASTLSFRDTEAFF	-	TRBJ1-1	TRBV5-4	-
TGTGCCAGTAGTAGGTTAGGGGAGGCAGATACGCAGTATTTT	CASSRLGEADTQYF	-	TRBJ2-3	TRBV19	few
TGTGCCAGCAGCTCGCTCACAGGGACTGGAAACACCATATATTTT	CASSSLTGTGNTIYF	-	TRBJ1-3	TRBV13	few
TGTGCTAGCAGCCCGACGGGGGATGAGCAGTTCTTC	CASSPTGDEQFF	-	TRBJ2-1	TRBV7-7	few
TGTGCCAGCAGTGTACAGGATTCTGGAAACACCATATATTTT	CASSVQDSGNTIYF	-	TRBJ1-3	TRBV2	-